The clone carrying this TCR beta chain was observed once. No antigen is known for it. The protocol was immunoSEQ multiplex PCR, while the TCRdb copy is restricted to in-frame clones and leaves out a portion. The sample carries fewer than 85,000 clones, roughly 91% recorded once. This entry comes from a study of OX40 agonist ivuxolimab in advanced cancers. CDR1 and CDR2 from the germline V gene are MGHDK and SYGVNS. This CDR3 comprises 14 residues. Between the trimmed V and J ends, which lost 6 bases and 0 bases, there was a span of 12 bases. Study conclusions and caveats: CD8+ T cells averaged more expanded clones than CD4+.

The sequences come from CD4+ or CD8+ T cells sorted from blood, collected in a trial of the OX40 agonist ivuxolimab. The clonotype was recovered from an adult with an advanced solid tumor such as melanoma, head and neck, liver or kidney cancer. The chain couples TRBV25-1 to TRBJ2-7, with D uncertain. CDR3 in amino acids: CASSQEAGSYEQYF. The CDR3 DNA sequence: TGTGCCAGCAGCCAAGAGGCTGGCTCCTACGAGCAGTACTTC.